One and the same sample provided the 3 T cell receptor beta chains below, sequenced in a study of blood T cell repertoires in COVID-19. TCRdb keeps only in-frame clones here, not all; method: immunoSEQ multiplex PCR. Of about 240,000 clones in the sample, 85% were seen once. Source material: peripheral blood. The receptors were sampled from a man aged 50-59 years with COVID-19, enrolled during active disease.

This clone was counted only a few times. As DNA, the CDR3 is TGTGCCAGCAGCTTAGGAGTCACTGAAGCTTTCTTT. Encoded protein: CASSLGVTEAFF. The chain joins TRBV7-9 to TRBJ1-1, with D hard to call. CDR1 and CDR2 from the germline V gene are SEHNR and FQNEAQ (reference sequence). CDR3 length: 12 residues. V dropped 1 base and J dropped 4 bases, with 4 bases sitting between them.

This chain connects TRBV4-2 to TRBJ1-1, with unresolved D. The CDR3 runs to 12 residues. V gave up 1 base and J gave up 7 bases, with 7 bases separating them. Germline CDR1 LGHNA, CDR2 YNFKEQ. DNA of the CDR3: TGTGCCAGCAGCCAAGTTGGCAGTGAAGCTTTCTTT. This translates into CASSQVGSEAFF.

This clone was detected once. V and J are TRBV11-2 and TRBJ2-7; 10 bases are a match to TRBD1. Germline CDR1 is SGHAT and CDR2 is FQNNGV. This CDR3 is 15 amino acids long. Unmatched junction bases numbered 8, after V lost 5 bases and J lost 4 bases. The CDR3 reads CASSLGAGQGYEQYF. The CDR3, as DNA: TGTGCCAGCAGCCTCGGGGCGGGACAGGGGTACGAGCAGTACTTC.